The entry below gives a single T cell receptor (beta chain) sequence along with its context. No antigen is known for it. Healthy and HIV-negative, the adult donors had no recent acute infections or vaccinations. The data belong to a study of shared clonotypes between healthy human individuals. Study outcomes and limitations: At large depth, rarefaction still showed sorted-subset sequencing to be incomplete. When naive CD4 clonotypes were compared across a handful of donors, about 5% were shared.

Repertoires were generated with immunoSEQ multiplex PCR, while TCRdb's copy carries only in-frame clones and drops some. Of 950,000 to 1,300,000 clones listed, around 76% are singletons. Sequences were obtained from memory CD4+ T cells sorted from blood. Subset noted: CD45RA-negative fraction. The clonotype comes from a man younger than 30 in good health.

CDR3 nucleotides: TGTGCCAGTAGTAGGACGGCAGCAACTAATGAAAAACTGTTTTTT. Its translation is CASSRTAATNEKLFF. The rearrangement uses TRBV19 and TRBJ1-4; the D is unclear. This CDR3 region has 15 residues. V was trimmed by 4 bases and J by 0 bases, leaving 9 bases between them. The germline CDR1 and CDR2 sequences are LNHDA and SQIVND (reference sequence).